Following are 20 T cell receptor beta chains from one sample sequenced in a study of PD-L1 blockade in urothelial cancer. Profiling relied on immunoSEQ multiplex PCR, and the TCRdb table lists in-frame clones only, not all of them. The sample lists tens of thousands of clones; around 85% were seen once. Time point here: pretreatment peripheral blood. The specimen comprised PBMCs, sampled around atezolizumab (anti-PD-L1) treatment. All receptors derive from a man in his sixties with urothelial cancer.

The sample holds a few counts of this clone. The chain is built from TRBV15 and TRBJ1-1; D possibly corresponds to TRBD1 (5 bases). The CDR3 runs to 15 residues. V was cut by 0 bases and J by 1 base, with 9 bases left in between. Germline CDR1 and CDR2: LNHNV and YYDKDF (reference sequence). The CDR3 here is CATSRDRGGNTEAFF. DNA of the CDR3: TGTGCCACCAGCAGAGATCGGGGGGGGAACACTGAAGCTTTCTTT.

The chain employs TRBV28 and TRBJ2-5; D possibly corresponds to TRBD2 (6 bases). Germline-derived CDR1 and CDR2 are MDHEN and SYDVKM. The ends were cut back, 6 bases at V and 2 bases at J, with 28 bases in the middle. The CDR3 length is 19 residues. The CDR3 DNA is TGTGCCAGCAGCTCCCCTAGCGTGTTCCTTATCGGGGAGCAAGAGACCCAGTACTTC. Its translation: CASSSPSVFLIGEQETQYF.

The chain employs TRBV6-5 and TRBJ2-6; D unclear. This CDR3 is built from 15 residues. Germline V gene lookup returns CDR1 MNHEY and CDR2 SVGAGI. V lost 2 bases and J lost 0, with 5 bases in between. The CDR3 DNA follows: TGTGCCAGCAGTTACGGCACCTCTGGGGCCAACGTCCTGACTTTC. Protein: CASSYGTSGANVLTF.

The V and J genes are TRBV7-9 and TRBJ2-7; maybe TRBD2 (5 bases). V was shortened by 2 bases and J by 0 bases, with 11 bases between the two germline ends. This CDR3 has 15 residues. The V gene's germline CDR1 is SEHNR and CDR2 FQNEAQ (reference sequence). The CDR3 here is CASSLSSSSSYEQYF. The CDR3 nucleotides are TGTGCCAGCAGCTTAAGCTCTAGCAGCTCCTACGAGCAGTACTTC.

This chain joins TRBV7-2 and TRBJ2-5, with TRBD2 matching 7 bases. J was trimmed by 4 bases and V by 5 bases; bases with no gene match: 10. Germline V lookup: CDR1 SGHTA, CDR2 FQGNSA. The CDR3 covers 15 residues. CDR3 protein: CASSPGWRGSETQYF. The CDR3, as DNA: TGTGCCAGCAGCCCAGGATGGCGGGGGTCAGAGACCCAGTACTTC.

V is TRBV9 and J is TRBJ2-3; D call uncertain. The CDR3 contains 15 residues. Between the trimmed V and J ends, which lost 0 bases and 0 bases, there was a span of 8 bases. Germline CDR1 and CDR2: SGDLS and YYNGEE. CDR3 nucleotide sequence: TGTGCCAGCAGCGTAGCGAGTTCTAGCACAGATACGCAGTATTTT. As protein: CASSVASSSTDTQYF.

This clone was seen a few times. The junction and the germline gene differ at one end; a read error may be behind it. The same CDR3 arises from other DNA sequences in this sample as well. V and J are TRBV4-1 and TRBJ2-2; tentatively, D is TRBD2 (5 bases). CDR1 is MGHRA and CDR2 is YSYEKL in the germline V gene. The CDR3 runs 14 residues. This chain's CDR3 is CASSRGSNTGELFF. CDR3 coding DNA: TGCGCCAGCAGCCGCGGGTCGAATACCGGGGAGCTGTTTTTT.

This sequence joins TRBV6-6 and TRBJ1-1; 7 nucleotides match TRBD1. With 4 bases clipped from V and 1 base from J, the junction kept 6 bases outside the gene matches. The CDR3 runs to 15 residues. CDR1 and CDR2 (germline): MNHNY, SVGAGI (reference sequence). CDR3 residues: CASSLGQAWNTEAFF. The CDR3 region has the DNA TGTGCCAGCAGTTTAGGACAGGCGTGGAACACTGAAGCTTTCTTT.

The chain combines TRBV14 with TRBJ2-5; TRBD2 matches 16 bases. Trimming took 5 bases from V and 4 from J; bases not matched to a gene: 7. The CDR3 spans 17 residues. The germline CDR1 and CDR2 sequences are SGHDN and FVKESK. The CDR3 coding sequence is TGTGCCAGCAGCATGGGACTAGCGGGGGGGCACGTAGAGACCCAGTACTTC. This sequence encodes CASSMGLAGGHVETQYF.

This chain uses TRBV7-6 with TRBJ2-5; D gene ambiguous. This CDR3 comprises 14 residues. Trimming left V 5 bases short and J 5 bases short, with 15 bases between. From germline, CDR1 is SGHVS and CDR2 FNYEAQ. The CDR3 reads CASSHTTPAETQYF. DNA of the CDR3: TGTGCCAGCAGCCATACGACTCCGGCGGAGACCCAGTACTTC. Looking up the rest from reference TRBV7-6 and TRBJ2-5 gives the full variable domain: GAGVSQSPRYKVTKRGQDVALRCDPISGHVSLYWYRQALGQGPEFLTYFNYEAQQDKSGLPNDRFSAERPEGSISTLTIQRTEQRDSAMYRCASSHTTPAETQYFGPGTRLLVL.

This clone was recorded a few times. V is TRBV18 and J is TRBJ1-2, with 8 bases lining up with TRBD1. This CDR3 comprises 15 residues. CDR1 is KGHSH, CDR2 LQKENI, per germline. V was clipped by 3 bases and J by 6 bases; unmatched bases: 9. The CDR3 DNA follows: TGTGCCAGCTCACCGGACAGGGTGCCTGGTGATGGCTACACCTTC. Translating it yields CASSPDRVPGDGYTF.

The chain carries TRBV5-1 and TRBJ2-5; D not certain. CDR1 is SGHRS and CDR2 is YFSETQ in the germline V gene. V lost 1 base to trimming and J lost 2 bases, with 9 bases between them. CDR3 length equals 14 residues. The CDR3 protein is CASSLSTRQETQYF. The CDR3 DNA is TGCGCCAGCAGCTTGTCCACCCGGCAAGAGACCCAGTACTTC.

The chain couples TRBV7-9 to TRBJ1-1, with unresolved D. Germline V gene sequence: CDR1 SEHNR, CDR2 FQNEAQ (reference sequence). Trimming shortened V by 3 bases and J by 2 bases, and 7 bases separated the two germline ends. This CDR3 is 13 amino acids long. The CDR3 here is CASSLARNTEAFF. In DNA, the CDR3 is TGTGCCAGCAGCTTGGCCCGAAACACTGAAGCTTTCTTT.

The V and J genes are TRBV7-9 and TRBJ2-3, with TRBD2 matching over 10 bases. The CDR3 has 14 residues. CDR1 and CDR2 (germline): SEHNR, FQNEAQ (reference sequence). Unmatched junction bases numbered 5, after V lost 7 bases and J lost 4 bases. The CDR3 DNA sequence: TGTGCCAGCATTCAGCGGGGGGGCGCAGATACGCAGTATTTT. It translates to CASIQRGGADTQYF.

The rearrangement links TRBV4-1 to TRBJ2-7, with D perhaps matching TRBD1 (6 bases). From germline, CDR1 is MGHRA and CDR2 YSYEKL. V lost 3 bases and J 0 bases, leaving 9 bases between the germline ends. The CDR3 is 14 amino acids. CDR3 sequence: CASSQTRGSYEQYF. The CDR3 DNA follows: TGCGCCAGCAGCCAGACCAGGGGCTCCTACGAGCAGTACTTC.

The V gene is TRBV28, the J gene TRBJ1-4; D remains ambiguous. The CDR3 has 14 amino acids. Germline V gene data show CDR1 as MDHEN and CDR2 as SYDVKM. Deletions cut 6 bases from V and 5 bases from J, with 13 bases between. For the CDR3, the DNA is TGTGCCAGCAGGGAGCCGGGATTCAATGAAAAACTGTTTTTT. Amino acid sequence: CASREPGFNEKLFF.

The chain carries TRBV6-5 and TRBJ1-2; 7 bases align to TRBD1. The V gene's germline CDR1 is MNHEY and CDR2 SVGAGI. The J segment lost 3 bases and the V segment lost 7 bases, leaving 5 bases of the junction unmatched. The CDR3 extends over 13 amino acids. In DNA form, the CDR3 reads TGTGCCAGCACTATGGGACAGCACTATGGCTACACCTTC. This codes for CASTMGQHYGYTF.

The chain couples TRBV30 to TRBJ2-7; 9 bases are shared with TRBD1. The CDR3 is 14 residues long. V was clipped by 4 bases and J by 7 bases; unmatched bases: 11. The germline CDR1 and CDR2 sequences are GTSNPN and SVGIG (reference sequence). In DNA, the CDR3 is TGTGCCTGGAAACCGGGACAGGGTGTGAGGGAGCAGTACTTC. It is translated as CAWKPGQGVREQYF. The variable domain in full, completed from reference TRBV30 and TRBJ2-7, reads SQTIHQWPATLVQPVGSPLSLECTVEGTSNPNLYWYRQAAGRGLQLLFYSVGIGQISSEVPQNLSASRPQDRQFILSSKKLLLSDSGFYLCAWKPGQGVREQYFGPGTRLTVT.

This sequence joins TRBV10-2 and TRBJ2-5, with 8 bases that match TRBD2. The length of the CDR3 is 14 residues. The germline V gene has CDR1 WSHSY and CDR2 SAAADI. V shed 5 bases and J 5 bases; nucleotides not matched to a gene: 7. CDR3 protein: CASSKLAEGETQYF. In DNA form, the CDR3 reads TGCGCCAGCAGTAAACTAGCGGAGGGGGAGACCCAGTACTTC.

V and J are TRBV6-1 and TRBJ2-7; D may be TRBD2 (5 bases). From germline, CDR1 is MNHNS and CDR2 SASEGT. Trimming left V 1 base short and J 3 bases short, with 10 bases between. CDR3 length equals 14 residues. The chain's CDR3 is CASSEVGGNYEQYF. The CDR3 bases are TGTGCCAGCAGTGAAGTTGGAGGAAACTACGAGCAGTACTTC.